This entry lists 18 T cell receptor beta chains sequenced from one sample in a study of Graves' ophthalmopathy and Graves' hyperthyroidism. RNA transcripts were the template, and TCR beta CDR3 regions were amplified from them. Second-round multiplex PCR came after first-round RT-PCR with HTBI primers. Via MiXCR, TCRdb re-called the multiplex PCR reads, giving one row per CDR3 protein. The data show 650,000 to 900,000 distinct CDR3 sequences, with 40% seen just once and roughly 46% held by the top ten. Sequenced sample: peripheral blood. These receptors originate from an adult man with Graves' ophthalmopathy.

This clonotype was counted at least ten times. J is TRBJ1-5 and V is TRBV10-2, with unresolved D. The V and J ends lost 2 bases and 4 bases respectively, with 6 bases between them. Germline values: CDR1 WSHSY, CDR2 SAAADI. This CDR3 has 13 residues. The CDR3 sequence: CASSETMNQPQHF. The CDR3 coding sequence is TGCGCCAGCAGTGAGACTATGAATCAGCCCCAGCATTTT.

This rearrangement joins TRBV9 to TRBJ1-2, with D maybe TRBD1 (6 bases). V lost 4 bases and J lost 7, with 20 bases in between. The CDR3 has 15 amino acids. Germline values: CDR1 SGDLS, CDR2 YYNGEE. This CDR3 is CASSSPPWGQSGYTF. In DNA, the CDR3 is TGTGCCAGCAGCTCCCCCCCTTGGGGGCAAAGTGGCTACACCTTC.

This chain links TRBV19 with TRBJ2-2; 8 positions match TRBD1. In germline, CDR1 is LNHDA, CDR2 SQIVND (reference sequence). The trim removed 9 bases at V and 3 bases at J, leaving 9 bases unmatched. CDR3 length equals 15 residues. The CDR3, as DNA: TGTGCCAGCCTCCGGGACAGGACGTACACCGGGGAGCTGTTTTTT. This sequence encodes CASLRDRTYTGELFF.

The V call is TRBV2, the J call TRBJ2-3; D gene uncertain. Germline assignment: CDR1 SNHLY and CDR2 FYNNEI. V dropped 3 bases and J dropped 0 bases, with 7 bases sitting between them. CDR3 size: 14 residues. The CDR3, as DNA: TGTGCCAGCAGTGACTGGTCTAGCACAGATACGCAGTATTTT. This encodes CASSDWSSTDTQYF. The whole variable domain, remainder taken from reference TRBV2 and TRBJ2-3, is EPEVTQTPSHQVTQMGQEVILRCVPISNHLYFYWYRQILGQKVEFLVSFYNNEISEKSEIFDDQFSVERPDGSNFTLKIRSTKLEDSAMYFCASSDWSSTDTQYFGPGTRLTVL.

The DNA for the CDR3 is TGTGCCAGCCAAGACGGTAACACCGGGGAGCTGTTTTTT. Translation gives CASQDGNTGELFF. The chain carries TRBV25-1 and TRBJ2-2; D gene unclear. This CDR3 is 13 amino acids long. The V gene lost 8 bases and the J gene lost 2 bases, with 9 bases spanning the gap. The germline V gene has CDR1 MGHDK and CDR2 SYGVNS.

The CDR3 reads CASSQSVNQPQYF. The CDR3 coding sequence is TGTGCCAGCAGCCAATCCGTCAATCAGCCCCAGTACTTC. V is TRBV2 and J is TRBJ2-5, with no clear D. The germline V and J ends were trimmed by 6 bases and 9 bases, with 17 bases remaining between them. This CDR3 contains 13 residues. Germline V gives CDR1 SNHLY, CDR2 FYNNEI.

The V call is TRBV2, the J call TRBJ2-5, with 7 positions matching TRBD1. Germline values: CDR1 SNHLY, CDR2 FYNNEI. This CDR3 has 15 amino acids. With V trimmed by 5 bases and J by 5 bases, 11 bases remained unmatched. CDR3 sequence: CASSLSARGLETQYF. DNA for the CDR3: TGTGCCAGCAGTTTATCGGCAAGGGGGCTGGAGACCCAGTACTTC.

The table lists this clonotype with many counts. The chain links TRBV10-3 to TRBJ2-7; 8 nucleotides match TRBD1. The germline CDR1 and CDR2 sequences are ENHRY and SYGVKD. J gave up 5 bases and V 10 bases, and 16 bases lay outside the gene matches. The CDR3 length is 15 residues. CDR3 bases: TGTGCCACACAACACAAGGACAGGGCGCGCGACGAGCAGTACTTC. It translates to CATQHKDRARDEQYF.

The table lists this clonotype with many counts. V gene TRBV20-1 combines with J gene TRBJ2-5, with D tentatively TRBD2 (6 bases). This CDR3 region has 14 residues. Trimming left V 6 bases short and J 7 bases short, with 21 bases between. CDR1 is DFQATT, CDR2 SNEGSKA, per germline (reference sequence). This CDR3 is CSATGTALLGTQYF. In nucleotides, the CDR3 is TGCAGTGCAACCGGGACTGCTCTTCTGGGGACCCAGTACTTC.

The chain uses TRBV20-1 and TRBJ2-6, with 8 bases matching TRBD1. The V gene end was trimmed by 5 bases and the J gene end by 2 bases; junction bases not matched to a gene: 8. Germline V lookup: CDR1 DFQATT, CDR2 SNEGSKA (reference sequence). The CDR3 totals 16 residues. The CDR3 nucleotides are TGCAGTGCTTTTGACAGGGGCGGTGCTGGGGCCAACGTCCTGACTTTC. Amino acids: CSAFDRGGAGANVLTF.

Regarding this clonotype: A much larger clonotype is one base distant, so this may be a read error. The V gene is TRBV10-3, the J gene TRBJ2-5; TRBD2 aligns across 7 bases. The CDR3 length is 15 residues. The germline V gene has CDR1 ENHRY and CDR2 SYGVKD. The ends lost 2 bases at V and 3 bases at J; junction bases unmatched: 6. The CDR3 protein is CAISETLAEKETQYF. CDR3 coding DNA: TGTGCCATCAGTGAGACCCTAGCGGAAAAAGAGACCCAGTACTTC.

The CDR3 spells CSATPPPYEQYF. CDR3 sequence (DNA): TGCAGTGCTACCCCCCCCCCCTACGAGCAGTACTTC. The chain employs TRBV20-1 and TRBJ2-7; D is uncertain. The CDR3 length is 12 residues. The V gene lost 4 bases and the J gene lost 2 bases, with 9 bases spanning the gap. Per germline, CDR1 DFQATT and CDR2 SNEGSKA (reference sequence).

The chain carries TRBV12-3 or TRBV12-4 and TRBJ1-2; weak D call: TRBD1 (5 bases). V shed 6 bases and J shed 8 bases, with 13 bases lying between them. The CDR3 covers 12 residues. CDR3 bases: TGTGCCAGCAGGACCCAGGGTCGCGGCTACACCTTC. It is translated as CASRTQGRGYTF.

The J gene is TRBJ1-5, the V gene TRBV2; 7 nucleotides line up with TRBD1. The CDR3 has 14 residues. V lost 6 bases and J lost 11; bases outside the gene matches: 13. Germline-derived CDR1 and CDR2 are SNHLY and FYNNEI. The CDR3 sequence: CASSSEGAGEAQHF. Written as DNA, the CDR3 is TGTGCCAGCAGCTCAGAGGGGGCGGGAGAGGCCCAGCATTTT.

The chain has TRBV7-2 and TRBJ1-2; D perhaps matches TRBD1 (6 bases). Looked up from germline, CDR1 is SGHTA and CDR2 is FQGNSA. V shed 0 bases and J shed 4 bases, with 12 bases lying between them. The CDR3 has 15 residues. The CDR3: CASSLAPTGPYGYTF. The CDR3 coding sequence is TGTGCCAGCAGCTTAGCGCCGACAGGACCCTATGGCTACACCTTC.

This clonotype occurred many times. V and J are TRBV2 and TRBJ1-2; no reliable D call. This CDR3 contains 13 residues. The ends were cut back, 1 base at V and 2 bases at J, with 5 bases in the middle. Germline V gene lookup returns CDR1 SNHLY and CDR2 FYNNEI. The CDR3 loop is CASSEGMNYGYTF. In nucleotides, the CDR3 is TGTGCCAGCAGTGAAGGGATGAACTATGGCTACACCTTC.

This chain uses TRBV7-3 with TRBJ1-2; D unresolved. The V end was cut by 8 bases, the J end by 0 bases, with 13 bases between. The germline gives CDR1 SGHTA, CDR2 FQGTGA. This CDR3 has 14 amino acids. The DNA for the CDR3 is TGTGCCAGCTGCGATGGAGGGACTAACTATGGCTACACCTTC. Translated: CASCDGGTNYGYTF.

V usage is TRBV15 and J usage is TRBJ1-2; D gene ambiguous. With 0 bases removed from V and 4 bases from J, the gap between germline ends came to 6 bases. Looked up from germline, CDR1 is LNHNV and CDR2 is YYDKDF (reference sequence). The CDR3 runs to 13 residues. The CDR3 region has the DNA TGTGCCACCAGCAGAGATCGCCTCTATGGCTACACCTTC. Its protein product is CATSRDRLYGYTF.